This T cell receptor beta chain is from a study of shared clonotypes between healthy human individuals. General study results and limits: The study's rarefaction showed incomplete sorted-subset sequencing despite large depth. The authors sampled blood alone, and tissue repertoires likely differ.

TCRdb's table, derived via immunoSEQ multiplex PCR, lists solely in-frame clones and lacks some. The repertoire holds approximately 2,300,000 clones, with around 93% as singletons. Details on this clone: Its specificity is not known.

Donors had no recently reported acute infections or vaccinations and were HIV-negative. The receptor was derived from a man between 18 and 29 years old in good health. Some clones in this sample may be carry-over from other donors' samples. Sequences were obtained from naive CD4+ T cells from PBMCs. Subset denoted: CD45RA+ positively selected.

In nucleotides, the CDR3 is TGTGCCAGCAGTGAATTTGGCCCGGGACTAGCGGGAAGGTCCTACGAGCAGTACTTC. It specifies CASSEFGPGLAGRSYEQYF. This chain uses TRBV6-1 with TRBJ2-7; 13 bases are shared with TRBD2. The V and J ends lost 2 bases and 1 base, in that order; junction bases with no gene match: 11. CDR1 MNHNS and CDR2 SASEGT come from the germline V gene. There are 19 residues in the CDR3.